The 11 T cell receptor beta chains in this list originate from one sample, sequenced in a study of T cell responses to AZD1222 COVID-19 vaccine (dated by TCRdb to 2020 to 2023). Library creation used the immunoSEQ multiplex PCR assay. Drawn from immuneACCESS, this table holds only the in-frame rearrangements with V and J called that TCRdb kept. Clones are partly lost; checked studies trace under half to an unresolved V gene and leave the rest unexplained. A total of 150,000 to 200,000 clones appear in this sample, 85% to 95% of them only once. The ten largest clones capture 1% to 1.5% of the sample. According to the study, the label for this sample's time point signals: baseline before first vaccination. The sample here was peripheral blood, taken on day 0 of AZD1222 vaccination. These receptors were taken from an adult in good health.

The J gene is TRBJ1-1, the V gene TRBV6-5, with D possibly TRBD1 on 5 matching bases. V lost 6 bases, J lost 11 bases, and 22 bases lay in between. The V gene's germline CDR1 is MNHEY and CDR2 SVGAGI. The CDR3 runs 14 residues. This CDR3 reads CASSTSREGWGAFF. Written as DNA, the CDR3 is TGTGCCAGCAGCACGTCCAGGGAGGGATGGGGGGCTTTCTTT.

The V call is TRBV12-3 or TRBV12-4, the J call TRBJ1-2; TRBD1 is a possible D gene (5 bases). Trimming took 8 bases from V and 7 from J, leaving 14 bases between them. The CDR3 length is 12 residues. CDR3 sequence: CASRQRDFGYTF. As DNA, the CDR3 is TGTGCCAGCCGCCAGAGGGACTTTGGCTACACCTTC.

The V and J genes are TRBV18 and TRBJ1-1; tentatively, D is TRBD1 (5 bases). The germline CDR1 and CDR2 sequences are KGHSH and LQKENI. V was trimmed by 2 bases and J by 4 bases, leaving 11 bases between them. CDR3 length equals 14 residues. CDR3 sequence (DNA): TGTGCCAGCTCACCATTCTCGGGGGGCACTGAAGCTTTCTTT. Translated, it gives CASSPFSGGTEAFF. Variable domain in full (rest from reference TRBV18 and TRBJ1-1): NAGVMQNPRHLVRRRGQEARLRCSPMKGHSHVYWYRQLPEEGLKFMVYLQKENIIDESGMPKERFSAEFPKEGPSILRIQQVVRGDSAAYFCASSPFSGGTEAFFGQGTRLTVV.

The gene calls are TRBV4-1 and TRBJ1-3; a possible D gene is TRBD1 (5 bases). CDR3 length: 16 amino acids. V was pared by 2 bases and J by 3 bases, with 14 bases between. Germline loops: CDR1 MGHRA, CDR2 YSYEKL. The chain's CDR3 is CASSQPVPGIGNTIYF. The CDR3 DNA sequence: TGCGCCAGCAGCCAACCCGTCCCAGGGATTGGAAACACCATATATTTT.

The V and J genes are TRBV2 and TRBJ1-5; weak D call: TRBD1 (6 bases). Germline CDR1 and CDR2: SNHLY and FYNNEI. Trimming left V 7 bases short and J 4 bases short, with 14 bases between. This CDR3 is 14 amino acids long. DNA of the CDR3: TGTGCCAGCACTACCGGGACACGTAATCAGCCCCAGCATTTT. This gives the protein CASTTGTRNQPQHF. Full variable domain (rest looked up from reference TRBV2 and TRBJ1-5): EPEVTQTPSHQVTQMGQEVILRCVPISNHLYFYWYRQILGQKVEFLVSFYNNEISEKSEIFDDQFSVERPDGSNFTLKIRSTKLEDSAMYFCASTTGTRNQPQHFGDGTRLSIL.

This chain joins TRBV12-3 or TRBV12-4 and TRBJ1-1; D is undetermined. V was clipped by 4 bases and J by 11 bases, with 14 bases between them. There are 12 residues in the CDR3. CDR3 amino acids: CASSSVATSAFF. In nucleotides, the CDR3 is TGTGCCAGCAGTTCGGTGGCCACGAGCGCTTTCTTT.

This rearrangement joins TRBV27 to TRBJ2-2; unclear D gene. The germline V gene has CDR1 MNHEY and CDR2 SMNVEV (reference sequence). The CDR3 is made up of 15 amino acids. Trimming took 2 bases from V and 4 from J, leaving 11 bases between them. CDR3 residues: CASSLNTRGTGELFF. The CDR3 nucleotides read TGTGCCAGCAGTTTAAACACCCGTGGCACCGGGGAGCTGTTTTTT.

V and J are TRBV28 and TRBJ2-7; D is undetermined. The V end lost 3 bases, the J end lost 3 bases, and 3 bases lay between the germline ends. The CDR3 extends over 11 amino acids. CDR1 and CDR2 from the germline V gene are MDHEN and SYDVKM. Written as DNA, the CDR3 is TGTGCCAGCAGTTTTGGCTACGAGCAGTACTTC. Protein: CASSFGYEQYF.

Here the CDR3 reads CASSKAGLAGGNCSYEQYF. For the CDR3, the DNA is TGTGCCAGCAGCAAAGCCGGACTAGCGGGGGGCAACTGCTCCTACGAGCAGTACTTC. The genes are TRBV21-1 and TRBJ2-7; whether TRBD2, the table's D call, matches the DNA was not checked. TRBV21-1 is noted as a pseudogene. The CDR3 is made up of 19 amino acids.

V and J are TRBV28 and TRBJ1-2; D is unresolved. Trimming removed 4 bases from V and 8 bases from J, with 8 bases in between. The CDR3 is 11 amino acids. CDR1 is MDHEN, CDR2 SYDVKM, per germline. The CDR3 here is CASSSSRGYTF. Here the CDR3 DNA reads TGTGCCAGCAGTTCCTCCCGCGGCTACACCTTC.

This chain connects TRBV7-9 to TRBJ1-1; D not resolved. The CDR3 consists of 11 residues. Trimming stripped 6 bases from V and 1 base from J, with 3 bases between. Germline V lookup: CDR1 SEHNR, CDR2 FQNEAQ (reference sequence). Here the CDR3 reads CASRQNTEAFF. The CDR3 nucleotides read TGTGCCAGCAGACAGAACACTGAAGCTTTCTTT.